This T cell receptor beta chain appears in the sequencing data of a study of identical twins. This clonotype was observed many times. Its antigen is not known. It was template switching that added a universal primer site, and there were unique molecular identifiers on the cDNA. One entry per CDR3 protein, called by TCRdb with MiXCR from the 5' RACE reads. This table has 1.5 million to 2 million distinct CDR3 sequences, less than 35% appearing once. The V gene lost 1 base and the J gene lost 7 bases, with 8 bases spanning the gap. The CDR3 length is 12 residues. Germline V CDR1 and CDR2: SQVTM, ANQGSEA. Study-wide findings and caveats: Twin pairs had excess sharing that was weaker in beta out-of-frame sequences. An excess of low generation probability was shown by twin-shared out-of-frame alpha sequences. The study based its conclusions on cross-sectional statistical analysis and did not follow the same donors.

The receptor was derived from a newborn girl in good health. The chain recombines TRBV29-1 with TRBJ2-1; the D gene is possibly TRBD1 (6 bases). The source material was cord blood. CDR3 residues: CSVEGQGNEQFF. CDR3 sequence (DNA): TGCAGCGTTGAAGGCCAGGGGAATGAGCAGTTCTTC.